Below, 27 T cell receptor beta chains from the same sample are listed, as sequenced in a study of T cell repertoires in cytomegalovirus infection. These receptors have no known antigen. MiXCR, applied by TCRdb to the reads, yields one record per CDR3 protein. Of about 700,000 distinct CDR3 sequences in the sample, around 32% are singletons; the top ten hold over 15%. The material was cultured PBMCs, obtained from culture after CMV antigen stimulation. The receptors were gathered from a human donor in good health (CMV status not recorded). Some clones in this sample may be carry-over from other donors' samples.

In its sample, this clonotype was seen many times. This chain connects TRBV20-1 to TRBJ2-7, with TRBD2 as a possible D gene (6 bases). CDR3 length equals 11 residues. The germline CDR1 and CDR2 sequences are DFQATT and SNEGSKA (reference sequence). The V end lost 5 bases, the J end lost 4 bases, and 9 bases lay between the germline ends. CDR3 sequence reads: CSARDSYEQYF. Written as DNA, the CDR3 is TGCAGTGCTCGGGACTCTTACGAGCAGTACTTC.

The chain has TRBV15 and TRBJ1-3; D gene unclear. This CDR3 has 13 amino acids. Germline V CDR1 and CDR2: LNHNV, YYDKDF (reference sequence). The V end lost 3 bases, the J end lost 4 bases, and 7 bases lay between the germline ends. The CDR3 region has the DNA TGTGCCACCAGCAGGCCAGGCGGAAACACCATATATTTT. It translates to CATSRPGGNTIYF.

This clonotype was picked up many times. The V call is TRBV7-2, the J call TRBJ2-1; no clear D. The germline gives CDR1 SGHTA, CDR2 FQGNSA. V dropped 1 base and J dropped 4 bases, with 11 bases sitting between them. The CDR3 is 15 residues long. The CDR3: CASSLGRLRYNEQFF. CDR3 DNA sequence: TGTGCCAGCAGCTTAGGCCGCCTCAGGTACAATGAGCAGTTCTTC.

This clonotype was picked up many times. The chain employs TRBV7-2 and TRBJ1-6, with 9 bases matching TRBD1. Per germline, CDR1 SGHTA and CDR2 FQGNSA. This CDR3 spans 14 amino acids. V lost 6 bases, J lost 7 bases, and 4 bases stayed unmatched. The CDR3 DNA reads TGTGCCAGCAGGGGACAGGGCTCGAATTCACCCCTCCACTTT. It specifies CASRGQGSNSPLHF.

This clonotype showed up many times. This sequence joins TRBV7-6 and TRBJ2-5, with D perhaps TRBD2 (5 bases). V lost 8 bases, J lost 2 bases, and 6 bases lay in between. The CDR3 is made up of 11 amino acids. CDR1 is SGHVS and CDR2 is FNYEAQ in the germline V gene. CDR3 coding DNA: TGTGCCAGCTCGGGGCAAGAGACCCAGTACTTC. Translation: CASSGQETQYF.

The chain couples TRBV7-9 to TRBJ2-7, with D possibly being TRBD1 or TRBD2 (6 bases each). In germline, CDR1 is SEHNR, CDR2 FQNEAQ (reference sequence). V was cut by 4 bases and J by 2 bases, with 9 bases left in between. This CDR3 is 13 amino acids long. The CDR3 bases are TGTGCCAGCAGCTCAGGGGAGGCCTACGAGCAGTACTTC. Translating gives CASSSGEAYEQYF.

This chain uses TRBV20-1 with TRBJ1-1, with D maybe TRBD1 (6 bases). V lost 4 bases and J lost 2, with 11 bases in between. The CDR3 has 13 amino acids. From germline, CDR1 is DFQATT and CDR2 SNEGSKA (reference sequence). The CDR3 DNA follows: TGCAGTGCTAAATCGGACAGAAACACTGAAGCTTTCTTT. Translating gives CSAKSDRNTEAFF.

This clonotype occurred a few times. CDR3 bases: TGTGCCAGCAGCCGCGAGGGACAGGTCTATGGCTACACCTTC. It specifies CASSREGQVYGYTF. The rearrangement uses TRBV7-8 and TRBJ1-2, with 8 positions matching TRBD1. CDR1 and CDR2 (germline): SGHVS, FQNEAQ. The CDR3 covers 14 residues. V was pared by 5 bases and J by 4 bases, with 6 bases of the junction left unmatched.

This clonotype occurred a few times. The chain carries TRBV7-2 and TRBJ1-2; tentative D call: TRBD1 (5 bases). The germline CDR1 and CDR2 sequences are SGHTA and FQGNSA. The CDR3 length is 13 residues. Trimming took off 4 bases at V and 5 bases at J, with 11 bases between the two ends. The CDR3 protein is CASSWGEMYGYTF. Written as DNA, the CDR3 is TGTGCCAGCAGCTGGGGGGAAATGTATGGCTACACCTTC.

This clonotype was observed once. The chain uses TRBV27 and TRBJ1-1; weak D call: TRBD1 (5 bases). Trimming took off 7 bases at V and 7 bases at J, with 22 bases between the two ends. The CDR3 consists of 15 residues. Germline CDR1 MNHEY, CDR2 SMNVEV (reference sequence). In DNA form, the CDR3 reads TGTGCCAGCATCCACGACGGTCGGGGCGGTGGTGAAGCTTTCTTT. This translates into CASIHDGRGGGEAFF.

The rearrangement joins TRBV28 to TRBJ1-4, with a tentative D call TRBD1 (6 bases). V was pared by 7 bases and J by 7 bases, with 19 bases between. CDR1 is MDHEN and CDR2 is SYDVKM in the germline V gene. This CDR3 has 15 amino acids. CDR3 sequence: CASTVLRKGGEKLFF. CDR3 sequence (DNA): TGTGCCAGCACCGTCCTTAGGAAGGGGGGTGAAAAACTGTTTTTT.

Details on this clonotype: At one end, the junction sequence differs from germline, possibly due to a read error. The CDR3 DNA reads as TGTGCCCGCAGTTACAGGGCCAAAAACATTCAGTACTTC. Translating it yields CARSYRAKNIQYF. The chain recombines TRBV6-6 with TRBJ2-4, with D perhaps TRBD1 (5 bases). In germline, CDR1 is MNHNY, CDR2 SVGAGI (reference sequence). The CDR3 extends over 13 amino acids.

This chain uses TRBV5-5 with TRBJ1-1; D possibly corresponds to TRBD1 (6 bases). The length of the CDR3 is 15 residues. In germline, CDR1 is SGHKS, CDR2 YYEKEE (reference sequence). The germline V and J ends were trimmed by 4 bases and 4 bases, with 17 bases remaining between them. The CDR3 nucleotides read TGTGCCAGCAGCGTCTGGTGGGCAGGGGTCACTGAAGCTTTCTTT. Its protein product is CASSVWWAGVTEAFF.

V usage is TRBV20-1 and J usage is TRBJ2-1, with D unresolved. Trimming took off 0 bases at V and 5 bases at J, with 17 bases between the two ends. CDR1 DFQATT and CDR2 SNEGSKA come from the germline V gene (reference sequence). This CDR3 has 16 amino acids. The CDR3 region has the DNA TGCAGTGCTAGAGATGAGGTAACGAATTCGAACAATGAGCAGTTCTTC. Amino acid sequence: CSARDEVTNSNNEQFF.

The CDR3 DNA sequence: TGCGCCAGCAGCCAAGGCCTCCAGGGTCCCTATGGCTACACCTTC. Protein: CASSQGLQGPYGYTF. This chain links TRBV4-1 with TRBJ1-2; tentatively, D is TRBD1 (5 bases). The V gene lost 1 base and the J gene lost 4 bases, with 13 bases spanning the gap. CDR1 MGHRA and CDR2 YSYEKL come from the germline V gene. This CDR3 spans 15 amino acids.

V usage is TRBV20-1 and J usage is TRBJ2-7, with D perhaps TRBD2 (5 bases). The CDR3 has 13 residues. CDR1 DFQATT and CDR2 SNEGSKA come from the germline V gene (reference sequence). Trimming stripped 6 bases from V and 2 bases from J, with 14 bases between. DNA for the CDR3: TGCAGTGCCCCGATTGGAGGCACCTACGAGCAGTACTTC. Encoded protein: CSAPIGGTYEQYF.

The chain couples TRBV6-1 to TRBJ1-5; D gene ambiguous. The CDR3 contains 14 residues. Germline CDR1 and CDR2: MNHNS and SASEGT. V was trimmed by 5 bases and J by 5 bases, leaving 13 bases between them. As DNA, the CDR3 is TGTGCCAGCAGTACGGCGGGCCCTTATCAGCCCCAGCATTTT. Its translation: CASSTAGPYQPQHF.

Remarks on this clonotype: With a much larger clone just one base away, this may be a read error. V usage is TRBV7-2 and J usage is TRBJ1-6; D gene uncertain. CDR1 and CDR2 from the germline V gene are SGHTA and FQGNSA. This CDR3 spans 14 amino acids. CDR3 region: CASSLVNGETPLRF. CDR3 DNA sequence: TGTGCCAGCAGCTTAGTCAACGGGGAAACACCCCTCCGCTTT.

The chain recombines TRBV11-2 with TRBJ1-6, with 11 bases lining up with TRBD1. Trimming cost V 3 bases and J 10 bases; bases outside gene matches: 8. The CDR3 is made up of 16 amino acids. Per germline, CDR1 SGHAT and CDR2 FQNNGV. CDR3 nucleotides: TGTGCCAGCAGCTTTACCCCGGGACAGGGGGGATCACCCCTCCACTTT. Translating it yields CASSFTPGQGGSPLHF.

V gene TRBV11-2 combines with J gene TRBJ2-7, with TRBD1 as a possible D gene (5 bases). The CDR3 sequence is 16 residues long. The germline gives CDR1 SGHAT, CDR2 FQNNGV. V gave up 6 bases and J gave up 2 bases, with 20 bases separating them. This CDR3 is CASSEGAGGRAYEQYF. CDR3 coding DNA: TGTGCCAGCAGTGAAGGGGCTGGCGGAAGAGCCTACGAGCAGTACTTC.

The table lists this clonotype with many counts. V is TRBV7-2 and J is TRBJ2-5, with D perhaps matching TRBD2 (5 bases). Germline CDR1 is SGHTA and CDR2 is FQGNSA. The V gene lost 5 bases and the J gene lost 2 bases, with 15 bases spanning the gap. The CDR3 covers 15 residues. The CDR3 here is CASSPEYLAQETQYF. The CDR3 DNA reads TGTGCCAGCAGCCCAGAGTACCTAGCACAAGAGACCCAGTACTTC.

In its sample, this clonotype was seen a few times. The chain combines TRBV6-1 with TRBJ2-3; D ambiguous. The CDR3 extends over 14 amino acids. V lost 8 bases, J lost 2 bases, and 14 bases lay in between. CDR1 and CDR2 (germline): MNHNS, SASEGT. The CDR3, as DNA: TGTGCCAGCCGAGAGGCAGGAAACACAGATACGCAGTATTTT. It codes for CASREAGNTDTQYF.

The chain couples TRBV19 to TRBJ2-1, with D maybe TRBD2 (5 bases). V was clipped by 0 bases and J by 2 bases, with 11 bases between them. CDR1 LNHDA and CDR2 SQIVND come from the germline V gene (reference sequence). CDR3 size: 16 residues. The CDR3 here is CASSIDPADPYNEQFF. The DNA of the CDR3 is TGTGCCAGTAGTATAGATCCAGCGGACCCCTACAATGAGCAGTTCTTC.

This clonotype appeared many times. This chain uses TRBV7-2 with TRBJ2-5; 11 nucleotides agree with TRBD2. CDR1 is SGHTA and CDR2 is FQGNSA in the germline V gene. The CDR3 covers 15 residues. Trimming cost V 1 base and J 3 bases; bases outside gene matches: 1. The CDR3 DNA reads as TGTGCCAGCAGCTTAGGGGGACTAGCGGAAGAGACCCAGTACTTC. Its protein product is CASSLGGLAEETQYF.

This clonotype came up a few times. The chain carries TRBV19 and TRBJ2-3, with 7 bases fitting TRBD1. The germline gives CDR1 LNHDA, CDR2 SQIVND (reference sequence). The CDR3 is 16 amino acids. V lost 0 bases, J lost 2 bases, and 5 bases stayed unmatched. The CDR3 DNA reads TGTGCCAGTAGTATAGAAGGGGGCGGATACACAGATACGCAGTATTTT. Its protein product is CASSIEGGGYTDTQYF.

Many counts were recorded for this clonotype. The genes are TRBV7-2 and TRBJ2-5, with 8 bases identical to TRBD2. The length of the CDR3 is 17 residues. The trim removed 5 bases at V and 4 bases at J, leaving 15 bases unmatched. Germline-derived CDR1 and CDR2 are SGHTA and FQGNSA. The DNA of the CDR3 is TGTGCCAGCAGCCGGCGAGGGCAAGCGGGGGTCAGAGAGACCCAGTACTTC. It codes for CASSRRGQAGVRETQYF.

This clonotype was observed a handful of times. The gene calls are TRBV19 and TRBJ1-2, with D maybe TRBD1 (6 bases). Trimming cost V 6 bases and J 1 base, with 15 bases left between them. CDR1 and CDR2 (germline): LNHDA, SQIVND (reference sequence). This CDR3 has 15 residues. CDR3 in amino acids: CASSLGHGNNYGYTF. The DNA for the CDR3 is TGTGCCAGTAGCCTGGGACACGGCAATAACTATGGCTACACCTTC.